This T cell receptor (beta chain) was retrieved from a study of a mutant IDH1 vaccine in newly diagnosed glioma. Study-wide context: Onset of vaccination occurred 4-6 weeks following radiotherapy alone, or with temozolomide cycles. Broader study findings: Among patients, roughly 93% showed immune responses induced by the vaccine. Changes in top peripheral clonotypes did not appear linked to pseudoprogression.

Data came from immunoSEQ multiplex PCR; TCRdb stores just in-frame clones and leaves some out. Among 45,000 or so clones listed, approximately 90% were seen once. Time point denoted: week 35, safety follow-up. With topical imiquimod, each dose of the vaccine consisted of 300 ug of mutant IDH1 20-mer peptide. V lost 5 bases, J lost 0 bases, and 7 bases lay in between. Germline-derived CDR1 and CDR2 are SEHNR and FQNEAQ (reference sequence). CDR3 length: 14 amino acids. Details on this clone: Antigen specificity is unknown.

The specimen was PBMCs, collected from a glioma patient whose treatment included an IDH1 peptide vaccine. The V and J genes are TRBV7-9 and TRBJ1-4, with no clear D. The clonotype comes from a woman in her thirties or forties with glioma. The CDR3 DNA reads TGTGCCAGCAGCAAGGACCCAACTAATGAAAAACTGTTTTTT. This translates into CASSKDPTNEKLFF.